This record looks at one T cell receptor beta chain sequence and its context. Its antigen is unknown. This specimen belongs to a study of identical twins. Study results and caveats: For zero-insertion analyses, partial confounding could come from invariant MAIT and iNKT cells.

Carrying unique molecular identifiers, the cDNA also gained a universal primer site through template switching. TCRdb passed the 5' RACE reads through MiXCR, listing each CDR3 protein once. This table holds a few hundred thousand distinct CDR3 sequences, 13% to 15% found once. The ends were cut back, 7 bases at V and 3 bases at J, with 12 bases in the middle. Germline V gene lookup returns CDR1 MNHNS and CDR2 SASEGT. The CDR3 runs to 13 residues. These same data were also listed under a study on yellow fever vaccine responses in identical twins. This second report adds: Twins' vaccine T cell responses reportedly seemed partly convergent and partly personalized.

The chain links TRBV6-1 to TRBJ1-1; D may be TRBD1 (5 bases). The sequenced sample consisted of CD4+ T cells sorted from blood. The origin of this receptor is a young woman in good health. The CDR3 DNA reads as TGTGCCAGCATTCTAGACAGCTACACTGAAGCTTTCTTT. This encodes CASILDSYTEAFF.